A single sample is the source of the 29 T cell receptor beta chains below, sequenced in a study of blood T cell repertoires in COVID-19. Profiling relied on immunoSEQ multiplex PCR, and the TCRdb table lists in-frame clones only, not all of them. The repertoire has fewer than 60,000 clones, approximately 89% of them found once; the top ten carry 6.5%. Sequenced: peripheral blood. All receptors come from a man between 60 and 75 years old with acute or convalescent COVID-19.

The genes are TRBV2 and TRBJ1-4; a possible D gene is TRBD1 (5 bases). Per the germline V gene, CDR1 is SNHLY and CDR2 is FYNNEI. CDR3 length: 14 amino acids. The V and J ends lost 4 bases and 8 bases respectively, with 14 bases between them. The CDR3 bases are TGTGCCAGCAGTGCGGAGCAGGGTTGGGAAAAACTGTTTTTT. This codes for CASSAEQGWEKLFF.

This clone occurred once. The rearrangement joins TRBV27 to TRBJ1-5; D not resolved. Germline V gives CDR1 MNHEY, CDR2 SMNVEV (reference sequence). The CDR3 is 14 residues long. V was pared by 2 bases and J by 0 bases, with 5 bases between. The CDR3 DNA follows: TGTGCCAGCAGTTTACCCGTTAGCAATCAGCCCCAGCATTTT. Translation: CASSLPVSNQPQHF.

The CDR3 here is CASSLGGRADTQYF. CDR3 coding DNA: TGTGCCAGCAGTTTAGGCGGGAGGGCAGATACGCAGTATTTT. The chain uses TRBV27 and TRBJ2-3; 9 nucleotides line up with TRBD2. CDR1 and CDR2 (germline): MNHEY, SMNVEV (reference sequence). The CDR3 has 14 residues. After removal of 2 bases from V and 4 bases from J, the junction contained 1 base not matched to a gene.

This chain joins TRBV7-9 and TRBJ2-1; TRBD2 is a possible D gene (5 bases). This CDR3 comprises 15 residues. V was trimmed by 5 bases and J by 2 bases, leaving 13 bases between them. Germline CDR1 SEHNR, CDR2 FQNEAQ (reference sequence). The DNA for the CDR3 is TGTGCCAGCAGCCAAACTAGAGAGGCCTACAATGAGCAGTTCTTC. It is translated as CASSQTREAYNEQFF.

The J gene is TRBJ2-7, the V gene TRBV6-8, with unresolved D. Trimming cost V 4 bases and J 4 bases, with 8 bases left between them. Germline V gene data show CDR1 as MNHGY and CDR2 as SAAAGT. The CDR3 is made up of 12 amino acids. DNA for the CDR3: TGTGCCAGCAGTTCCCCCGGTTACGAGCAGTACTTC. Amino acids: CASSSPGYEQYF.

Only one count was recorded for this clone. The chain joins TRBV30 to TRBJ2-7; a possible D gene is TRBD2 (6 bases). V dropped 0 bases and J dropped 7 bases, with 13 bases sitting between them. Germline V CDR1 and CDR2: GTSNPN, SVGIG (reference sequence). The CDR3 runs to 13 residues. CDR3 bases: TGTGCCTGGAGTGTAAGTCGGGAGTGGGAGCAGTACTTC. Its translation: CAWSVSREWEQYF.

This clone was observed a single time. The chain carries TRBV11-2 and TRBJ2-1; 10 nucleotides match TRBD2. CDR1 is SGHAT and CDR2 is FQNNGV in the germline V gene. The CDR3 is made up of 15 amino acids. The ends lost 6 bases at V and 10 bases at J; junction bases unmatched: 12. Here the CDR3 DNA reads TGTGCCAGCAGTCTCCACAGCGGGAGGGCATCGGAGCAGTTCTTC. Its protein product is CASSLHSGRASEQFF.

The V gene is TRBV21-1, the J gene TRBJ2-7; whether TRBD2, the table's D call, matches the DNA was not checked. TRBV21-1 is reported as a pseudogene. The CDR3 contains 16 residues. The CDR3, as DNA: TGTGCCAGCAGCAAGAAGATAGCGGGACCTTGCCACGAGCAGTACTTC. It specifies CASSKKIAGPCHEQYF.

The gene calls are TRBV4-1 and TRBJ2-2; D may be TRBD2 (6 bases). Trimming removed 4 bases from V and 4 bases from J, with 16 bases in between. This CDR3 contains 16 residues. Looked up from germline, CDR1 is MGHRA and CDR2 is YSYEKL. The CDR3 protein is CASSLSEGGPTGELFF. As DNA, the CDR3 is TGCGCCAGCAGCCTGTCCGAGGGAGGACCCACCGGGGAGCTGTTTTTT.

This clone is a singleton in its sample. The V gene is TRBV5-6, the J gene TRBJ2-3; D is perhaps TRBD2 (6 bases). Germline V gene sequence: CDR1 SGHDT, CDR2 YYEEEE. The CDR3 length is 15 residues. V was shortened by 1 base and J by 2 bases, with 11 bases between the two germline ends. CDR3 residues: CASSLLAGITDTQYF. The CDR3, as DNA: TGTGCCAGCAGCTTGTTGGCGGGAATCACAGATACGCAGTATTTT. Based on the CDR3 plus reference TRBV5-6 and TRBJ2-3, the full variable domain is DAGVTQSPTHLIKTRGQQVTLRCSPKSGHDTVSWYQQALGQGPQFIFQYYEEEERQRGNFPDRFSGHQFPNYSSELNVNALLLGDSALYLCASSLLAGITDTQYFGPGTRLTVL.

On this clone: One end of the junction varies from germline; a read error may be responsible. The rearrangement joins TRBV7-3 to TRBJ2-4; 11 bases are shared with TRBD2. Germline assignment: CDR1 SGHTA and CDR2 FQGTGA. This CDR3 has 14 residues. In DNA form, the CDR3 reads TGTGCCAGCAGCTTAAGCGCTAGCGGGAGGACCTTAACCTTC. Translated, it gives CASSLSASGRTLTF.

This chain connects TRBV5-1 to TRBJ2-1; TRBD2 might be the D (6 bases). This CDR3 comprises 16 residues. Trimming shortened V by 3 bases and J by 0 bases, and 13 bases separated the two germline ends. The germline gives CDR1 SGHRS, CDR2 YFSETQ. CDR3 nucleotide sequence: TGCGCCAGCAGCTGGCTGGCGGGGAGCTCCTACAATGAGCAGTTCTTC. Its translation: CASSWLAGSSYNEQFF.

This chain links TRBV18 with TRBJ1-2; 11 bases match TRBD1. Germline CDR1 and CDR2: KGHSH and LQKENI. Trimming cost V 5 bases and J 8 bases; bases outside gene matches: 10. This CDR3 is 15 amino acids long. The CDR3 reads CASSASGQGAVGYTF. Here the CDR3 DNA reads TGTGCCAGCTCAGCCTCCGGACAGGGGGCTGTGGGCTACACCTTC. Variable domain in full (rest from reference TRBV18 and TRBJ1-2): NAGVMQNPRHLVRRRGQEARLRCSPMKGHSHVYWYRQLPEEGLKFMVYLQKENIIDESGMPKERFSAEFPKEGPSILRIQQVVRGDSAAYFCASSASGQGAVGYTFGSGTRLTVV.

This clone was seen only a few times. The DNA of the CDR3 is TGTGCCAGCAGCCGAAAGGGTGGTAAAGGGGGGGTTACCTCCTACAATGAGCAGTTCTTC. It translates to CASSRKGGKGGVTSYNEQFF. V is TRBV7-3 and J is TRBJ2-1, with D perhaps TRBD2 (7 bases). Germline assignment: CDR1 SGHTA and CDR2 FQGTGA. Trimming removed 5 bases at V and 0 bases at J, with 26 bases between. CDR3 length equals 20 residues.

The chain links TRBV12-5 to TRBJ1-5, with TRBD1 identical over 7 bases. The J segment lost 4 bases and the V segment lost 7 bases, leaving 7 bases of the junction unmatched. There are 14 residues in the CDR3. Looked up from germline, CDR1 is LGHNT and CDR2 is FRNRAP. The DNA of the CDR3 is TGTGCTAGTGCCCCCGGACAGGCAAATCAGCCCCAGCATTTT. As protein: CASAPGQANQPQHF.

This chain links TRBV9 with TRBJ1-2, with TRBD1 identical over 7 bases. V shed 4 bases, J shed 3 bases, and the junction held 15 bases outside the gene matches. The CDR3 contains 17 residues. Germline CDR1 reads SGDLS; CDR2 reads YYNGEE. CDR3 sequence reads: CASSPYGDSLPHYGYTF. The CDR3 region has the DNA TGTGCCAGCAGCCCCTATGGGGACAGCCTCCCACACTATGGCTACACCTTC.

This chain connects TRBV18 to TRBJ2-3; 8 bases fit TRBD2. From germline, CDR1 is KGHSH and CDR2 LQKENI. V shed 3 bases and J 6 bases; nucleotides not matched to a gene: 11. The CDR3 totals 16 residues. In nucleotides, the CDR3 is TGTGCCAGCTCACCTCGGCCGGGAGGGTCGGGGGATACGCAGTATTTT. It translates to CASSPRPGGSGDTQYF.

This chain connects TRBV3-1 (or the pseudogene TRBV3-2) to TRBJ2-1; 7 bases match TRBD2. Trimming at V came to 5 bases and at J to 5 bases, leaving 6 bases not matched to a gene. The germline CDR1 and CDR2 sequences are LGHDT and YNNKEL (reference sequence). The CDR3 runs to 14 residues. CDR3 loop: CASSSGTINNEQFF. For the CDR3, the DNA is TGTGCCAGCAGCTCCGGGACTATAAACAATGAGCAGTTCTTC.

V gene TRBV27 combines with J gene TRBJ2-5, with D possibly TRBD1 on 7 matching bases. The V end lost 8 bases, the J end lost 2 bases, and 15 bases lay between the germline ends. There are 14 residues in the CDR3. Germline lookup yields CDR1 MNHEY and CDR2 SMNVEV (reference sequence). In DNA, the CDR3 is TGTGCCAGCTCGGAGGGGGCCCCGCAAGAGACCCAGTACTTC. Translation gives CASSEGAPQETQYF.

This chain uses TRBV6-6 with TRBJ2-7; 7 nucleotides agree with TRBD2. The CDR3 loop spans 14 amino acids. Germline lookup yields CDR1 MNHNY and CDR2 SVGAGI (reference sequence). Trimming cost V 11 bases and J 4 bases; bases outside gene matches: 14. The CDR3: CAGSTSGAGYEQYF. DNA for the CDR3: TGTGCCGGATCAACCAGCGGGGCGGGGTACGAGCAGTACTTC.

The genes are TRBV28 and TRBJ2-6; D unclear. Germline V lookup: CDR1 MDHEN, CDR2 SYDVKM. The CDR3 is 15 amino acids. The V end was cut by 3 bases, the J end by 0 bases, with 6 bases between. The CDR3 is CASSFEHSGANVLTF. The CDR3 coding sequence is TGTGCCAGCAGTTTTGAACACTCTGGGGCCAACGTCCTGACTTTC.

CDR3 DNA sequence: TGTGCCAGCAGCCCCCGACTAGCGGACCTCACCGGGGAGCTGTTTTTT. Translated, it gives CASSPRLADLTGELFF. The genes are TRBV5-4 and TRBJ2-2; 9 bases agree with TRBD2. This CDR3 contains 16 residues. Germline CDR1 reads SGHNT; CDR2 reads YYREEE (reference sequence). The junction had 8 bases not matched to a gene; V was cut back by 4 bases and J by 4 bases.

The CDR3, as DNA: TGCGCCAGCAGCCAACGGGGGTTAAGTCAAGAGACCCAGTACTTC. Translating gives CASSQRGLSQETQYF. The gene calls are TRBV4-1 and TRBJ2-5; D might be TRBD2 (6 bases). Germline CDR1 is MGHRA and CDR2 is YSYEKL. Trimming took off 2 bases at V and 2 bases at J, with 12 bases between the two ends. The CDR3 is made up of 15 amino acids.

CDR3 in amino acids: CASSAQTGGWYGYTF. The CDR3 nucleotides read TGTGCCAGCAGCGCCCAGACAGGGGGTTGGTATGGCTACACCTTC. The chain couples TRBV9 to TRBJ1-2; 9 bases are a match to TRBD1. CDR1 SGDLS and CDR2 YYNGEE come from the germline V gene. Losses at the gene ends were 3 bases for V and 5 bases for J; bases not matched to a gene: 8. The CDR3 extends over 15 amino acids. Complete variable domain (other parts from reference TRBV9 and TRBJ1-2): DSGVTQTPKHLITATGQRVTLRCSPRSGDLSVYWYQQSLDQGLQFLIQYYNGEERAKGNILERFSAQQFPDLHSELNLSSLELGDSALYFCASSAQTGGWYGYTFGSGTRLTVV.

This clone was detected only a few times. The chain combines TRBV3-1 (or the pseudogene TRBV3-2) with TRBJ2-1; weak D call: TRBD2 (6 bases). Trimming pared 4 bases from V and 12 bases from J, leaving 16 bases between. Germline lookup yields CDR1 LGHDT and CDR2 YNNKEL (reference sequence). This CDR3 spans 13 amino acids. CDR3 sequence (DNA): TGTGCCAGCAGCCCCCCCCAGGGAGGAGGGCAGTTCTTC. It codes for CASSPPQGGGQFF.

This chain links TRBV6-5 with TRBJ2-1; TRBD2 matches 7 bases. V dropped 3 bases and J dropped 6; count of bases not matched to a gene: 11. The CDR3 has 16 residues. The germline CDR1 and CDR2 sequences are MNHEY and SVGAGI. CDR3 in DNA: TGTGCCAGCAGTTATGGAGCTAGCGGTGTCGGCAATGAGCAGTTCTTC. Protein product: CASSYGASGVGNEQFF.

J is TRBJ2-7 and V is TRBV6-5, with D possibly matching TRBD1 (5 bases). The CDR3 totals 13 residues. Trimming took 7 bases from V and 0 from J, leaving 10 bases between them. Germline CDR1 reads MNHEY; CDR2 reads SVGAGI. DNA for the CDR3: TGTGCCAGCAACCGCGACAGCTCCTACGAGCAGTACTTC. Protein: CASNRDSSYEQYF.

J is TRBJ2-3 and V is TRBV5-1; D perhaps matches TRBD2 (5 bases). The germline V gene encodes CDR1 SGHRS and CDR2 YFSETQ. This CDR3 region has 13 residues. Trimming took 7 bases from V and 2 from J, leaving 11 bases between them. The CDR3 sequence is CASQSGYTDTQYF. The CDR3 nucleotides are TGCGCCAGCCAATCGGGGTACACAGATACGCAGTATTTT.

The sample holds one count of this clone. Other DNA sequences from this sample encode an identical CDR3 as well. The CDR3 reads CASSQFRLRDRGWEQYF. In DNA, the CDR3 is TGTGCCAGCAGCCAATTTCGATTGCGGGACAGGGGGTGGGAGCAGTACTTC. The chain carries TRBV14 and TRBJ2-7, with 11 bases that match TRBD1. The CDR3 is made up of 17 amino acids. Per germline, CDR1 SGHDN and CDR2 FVKESK. V lost 2 bases to trimming and J lost 7 bases; unmatched junction nucleotides: 13.